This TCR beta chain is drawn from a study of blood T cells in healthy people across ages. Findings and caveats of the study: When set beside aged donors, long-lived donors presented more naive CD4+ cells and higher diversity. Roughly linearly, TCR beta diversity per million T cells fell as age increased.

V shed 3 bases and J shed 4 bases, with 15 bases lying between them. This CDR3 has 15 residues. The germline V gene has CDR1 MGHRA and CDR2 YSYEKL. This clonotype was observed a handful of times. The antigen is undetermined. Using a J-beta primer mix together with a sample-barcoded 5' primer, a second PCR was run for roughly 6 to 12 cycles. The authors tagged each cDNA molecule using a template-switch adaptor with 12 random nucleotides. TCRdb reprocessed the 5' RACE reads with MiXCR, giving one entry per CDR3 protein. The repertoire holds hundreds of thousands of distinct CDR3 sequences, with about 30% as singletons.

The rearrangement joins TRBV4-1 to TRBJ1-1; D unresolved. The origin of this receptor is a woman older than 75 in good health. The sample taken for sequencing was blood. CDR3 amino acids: CASSHPAQTGTEAFF. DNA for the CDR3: TGCGCCAGCAGCCATCCTGCCCAGACCGGCACTGAAGCTTTCTTT.